This T cell receptor beta chain was found in a study of blood T cell repertoires in COVID-19. Germline lookup yields CDR1 WNHNN and CDR2 SYGVQD (reference sequence). The germline V and J ends were trimmed by 0 bases and 6 bases, with 16 bases remaining between them. The CDR3 consists of 16 residues. Sequencing used immunoSEQ multiplex PCR; TCRdb keeps in-frame clones, though not all of them. The table shows some 250,000 clones, with 70% to 90% occurring only once. The source is a woman in her twenties or thirties who had recovered from COVID-19. J is TRBJ2-3 and V is TRBV10-1; no reliable D call. Sequencing input: peripheral blood. In DNA form, the CDR3 reads TGCGCCAGCAGTGAGTCAGGAGCCGGTCGCCGGGATACGCAGTATTTT. Protein sequence: CASSESGAGRRDTQYF.